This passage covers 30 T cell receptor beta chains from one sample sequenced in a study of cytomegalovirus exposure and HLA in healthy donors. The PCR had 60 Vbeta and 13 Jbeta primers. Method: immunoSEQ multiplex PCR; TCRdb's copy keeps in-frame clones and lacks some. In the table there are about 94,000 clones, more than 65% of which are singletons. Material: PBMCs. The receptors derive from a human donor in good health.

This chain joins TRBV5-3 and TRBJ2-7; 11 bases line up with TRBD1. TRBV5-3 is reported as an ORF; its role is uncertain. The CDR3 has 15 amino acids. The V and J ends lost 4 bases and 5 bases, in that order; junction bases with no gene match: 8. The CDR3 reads CARSLRDRGSHEQYF. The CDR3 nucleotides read TGTGCCAGAAGCCTGCGGGACAGGGGGTCCCACGAGCAGTACTTC.

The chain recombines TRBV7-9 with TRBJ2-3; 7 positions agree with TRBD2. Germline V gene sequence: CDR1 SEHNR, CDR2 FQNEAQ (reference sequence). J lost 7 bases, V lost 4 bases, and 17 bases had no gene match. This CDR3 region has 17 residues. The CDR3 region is CASSSNTRGVPVYTQYF. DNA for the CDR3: TGTGCCAGCAGCTCCAACACACGGGGGGTCCCGGTGTATACGCAGTATTTT.

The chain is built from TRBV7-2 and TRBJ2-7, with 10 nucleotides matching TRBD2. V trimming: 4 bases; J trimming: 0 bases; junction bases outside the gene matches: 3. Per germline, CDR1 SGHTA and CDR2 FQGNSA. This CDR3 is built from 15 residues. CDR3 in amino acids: CASSSSGRASYEQYF. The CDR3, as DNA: TGTGCCAGCAGCTCTAGCGGGAGAGCCTCCTACGAGCAGTACTTC.

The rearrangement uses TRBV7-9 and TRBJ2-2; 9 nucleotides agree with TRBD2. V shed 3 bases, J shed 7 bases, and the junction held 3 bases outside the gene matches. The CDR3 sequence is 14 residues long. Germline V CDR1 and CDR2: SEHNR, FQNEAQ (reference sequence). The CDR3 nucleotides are TGTGCCAGCAGCTTCCTAGCGGGACGCGGGGAGCTGTTTTTT. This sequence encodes CASSFLAGRGELFF.

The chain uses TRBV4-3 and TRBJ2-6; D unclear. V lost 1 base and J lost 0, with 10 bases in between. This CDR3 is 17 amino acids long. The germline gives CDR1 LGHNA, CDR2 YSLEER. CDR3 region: CASSQAADSSGANVLTF. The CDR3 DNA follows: TGCGCCAGCAGCCAAGCCGCGGATAGCTCTGGGGCCAACGTCCTGACTTTC.

CDR3 amino acids: CASSVGQVVATNEKLFF. The CDR3 DNA follows: TGTGCCAGCAGCGTGGGACAGGTAGTAGCAACTAATGAAAAACTGTTTTTT. The chain combines TRBV9 with TRBJ1-4; 8 bases align to TRBD1. The germline gives CDR1 SGDLS, CDR2 YYNGEE. This CDR3 has 17 residues. Trimming removed 2 bases from V and 0 bases from J; junction bases left unmatched: 6. The whole variable domain, filled in from reference TRBV9 and TRBJ1-4, reads DSGVTQTPKHLITATGQRVTLRCSPRSGDLSVYWYQQSLDQGLQFLIQYYNGEERAKGNILERFSAQQFPDLHSELNLSSLELGDSALYFCASSVGQVVATNEKLFFGSGTQLSVL.

The CDR3 loop is CASRQSQGNGYTF. The CDR3 nucleotides are TGTGCCAGCAGGCAATCACAGGGAAATGGCTACACCTTC. The chain recombines TRBV7-2 with TRBJ1-2; perhaps TRBD1 as D (6 bases). V was clipped by 6 bases and J by 6 bases, with 14 bases between them. The CDR3 totals 13 residues. Germline-derived CDR1 and CDR2 are SGHTA and FQGNSA.

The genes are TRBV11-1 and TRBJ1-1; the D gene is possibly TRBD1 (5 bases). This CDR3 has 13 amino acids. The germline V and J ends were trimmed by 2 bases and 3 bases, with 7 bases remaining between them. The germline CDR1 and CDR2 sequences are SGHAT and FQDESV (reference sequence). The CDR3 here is CASSLIRDTEAFF. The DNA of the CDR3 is TGTGCCAGCAGCTTAATCAGGGACACTGAAGCTTTCTTT.

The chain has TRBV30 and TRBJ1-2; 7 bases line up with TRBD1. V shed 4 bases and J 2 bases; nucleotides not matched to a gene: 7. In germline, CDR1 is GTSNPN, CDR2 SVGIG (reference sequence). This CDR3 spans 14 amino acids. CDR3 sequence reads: CAWKNRGLNYGYTF. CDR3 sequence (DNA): TGTGCCTGGAAAAACAGGGGCCTCAACTATGGCTACACCTTC.

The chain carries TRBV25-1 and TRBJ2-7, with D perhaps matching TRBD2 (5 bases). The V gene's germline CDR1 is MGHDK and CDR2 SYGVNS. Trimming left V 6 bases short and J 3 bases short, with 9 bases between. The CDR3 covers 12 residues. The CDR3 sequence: CASSLGLYEQYF. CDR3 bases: TGTGCCAGCAGCCTAGGACTCTACGAGCAGTACTTC.

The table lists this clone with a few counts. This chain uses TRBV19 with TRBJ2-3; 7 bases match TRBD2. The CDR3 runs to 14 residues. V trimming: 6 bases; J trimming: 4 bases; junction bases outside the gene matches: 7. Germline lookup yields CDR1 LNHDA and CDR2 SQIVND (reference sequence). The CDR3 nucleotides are TGTGCCAGTAGGGGACTACTTAGGGCAGATACGCAGTATTTT. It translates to CASRGLLRADTQYF.

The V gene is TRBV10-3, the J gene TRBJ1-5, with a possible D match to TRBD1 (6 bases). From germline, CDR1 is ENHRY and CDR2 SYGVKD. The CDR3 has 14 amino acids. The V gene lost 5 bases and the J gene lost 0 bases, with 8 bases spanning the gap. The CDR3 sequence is CAISRQDSNQPQHF. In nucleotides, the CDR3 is TGTGCCATCAGTAGACAGGATAGCAATCAGCCCCAGCATTTT.

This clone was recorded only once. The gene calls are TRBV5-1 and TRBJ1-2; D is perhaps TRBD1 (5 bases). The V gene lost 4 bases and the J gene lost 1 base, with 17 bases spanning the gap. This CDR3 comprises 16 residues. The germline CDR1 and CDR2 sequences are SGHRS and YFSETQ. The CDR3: CASSNPKGLNNYGYTF. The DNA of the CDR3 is TGCGCCAGCAGCAACCCGAAGGGACTAAATAACTATGGCTACACCTTC. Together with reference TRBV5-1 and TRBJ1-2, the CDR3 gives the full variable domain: KAGVTQTPRYLIKTRGQQVTLSCSPISGHRSVSWYQQTPGQGLQFLFEYFSETQRNKGNFPGRFSGRQFSNSRSEMNVSTLELGDSALYLCASSNPKGLNNYGYTFGSGTRLTVV.

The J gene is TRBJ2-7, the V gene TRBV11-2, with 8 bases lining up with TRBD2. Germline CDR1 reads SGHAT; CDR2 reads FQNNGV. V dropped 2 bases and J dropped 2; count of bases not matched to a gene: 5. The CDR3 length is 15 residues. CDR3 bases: TGTGCCAGCAGCTTAAGGAGCGGGGGAACCTACGAGCAGTACTTC. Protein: CASSLRSGGTYEQYF. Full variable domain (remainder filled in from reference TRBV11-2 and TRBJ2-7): EAGVAQSPRYKIIEKRQSVAFWCNPISGHATLYWYQQILGQGPKLLIQFQNNGVVDDSQLPKDRFSAERLKGVDSTLKIQPAKLEDSAVYLCASSLRSGGTYEQYFGPGTRLTVT.

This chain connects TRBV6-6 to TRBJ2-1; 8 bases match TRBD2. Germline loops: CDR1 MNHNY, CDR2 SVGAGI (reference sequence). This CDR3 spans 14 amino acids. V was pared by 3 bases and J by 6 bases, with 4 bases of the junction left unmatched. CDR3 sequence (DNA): TGTGCCAGCAGTTATGGGACTAGGCCCAATGAGCAGTTCTTC. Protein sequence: CASSYGTRPNEQFF.

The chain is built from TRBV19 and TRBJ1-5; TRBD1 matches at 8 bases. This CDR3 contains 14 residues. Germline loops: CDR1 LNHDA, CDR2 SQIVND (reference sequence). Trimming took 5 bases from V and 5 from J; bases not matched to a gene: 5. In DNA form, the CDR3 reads TGTGCCAGTAGTGGTCCACAGGGGGATCAGCCCCAGCATTTT. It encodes CASSGPQGDQPQHF.

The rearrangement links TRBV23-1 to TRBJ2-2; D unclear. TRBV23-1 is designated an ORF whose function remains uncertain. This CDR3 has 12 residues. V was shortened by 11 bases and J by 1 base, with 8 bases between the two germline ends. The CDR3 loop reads CAVVLNTGELFF. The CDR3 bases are TGCGCCGTTGTCTTGAACACCGGGGAGCTGTTTTTT.

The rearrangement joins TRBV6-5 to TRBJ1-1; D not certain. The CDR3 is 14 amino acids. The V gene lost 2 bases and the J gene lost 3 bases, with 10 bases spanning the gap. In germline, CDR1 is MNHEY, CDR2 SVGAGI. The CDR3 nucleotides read TGTGCCAGCAGTTACAGGTCAGGTCACACTGAAGCTTTCTTT. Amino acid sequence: CASSYRSGHTEAFF.

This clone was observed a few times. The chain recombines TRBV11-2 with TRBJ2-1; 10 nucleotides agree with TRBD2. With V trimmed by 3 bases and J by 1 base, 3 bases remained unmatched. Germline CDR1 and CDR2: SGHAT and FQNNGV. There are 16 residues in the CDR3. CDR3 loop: CASSFPGLASYNEQFF. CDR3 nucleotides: TGTGCCAGCAGCTTCCCGGGACTAGCGTCCTACAATGAGCAGTTCTTC.

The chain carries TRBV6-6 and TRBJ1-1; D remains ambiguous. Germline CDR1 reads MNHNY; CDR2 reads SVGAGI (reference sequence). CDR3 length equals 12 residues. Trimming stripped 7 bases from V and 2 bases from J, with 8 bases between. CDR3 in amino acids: CASKGGNTEAFF. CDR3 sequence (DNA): TGTGCCAGCAAAGGAGGAAACACTGAAGCTTTCTTT.

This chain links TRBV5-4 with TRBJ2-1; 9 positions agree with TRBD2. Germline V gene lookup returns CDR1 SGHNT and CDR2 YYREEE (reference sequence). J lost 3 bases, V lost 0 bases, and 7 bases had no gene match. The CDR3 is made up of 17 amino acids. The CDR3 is CASSLAGAGGYYNEQFF. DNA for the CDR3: TGTGCCAGCAGCTTGGCCGGGGCGGGAGGGTACTACAATGAGCAGTTCTTC.

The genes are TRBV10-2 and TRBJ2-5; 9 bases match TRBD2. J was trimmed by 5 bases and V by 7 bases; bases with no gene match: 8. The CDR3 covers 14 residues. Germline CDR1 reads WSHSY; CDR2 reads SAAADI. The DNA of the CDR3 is TGCGCCAGCACGCTGAGCGGGAGGTCGGAGACCCAGTACTTC. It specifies CASTLSGRSETQYF.

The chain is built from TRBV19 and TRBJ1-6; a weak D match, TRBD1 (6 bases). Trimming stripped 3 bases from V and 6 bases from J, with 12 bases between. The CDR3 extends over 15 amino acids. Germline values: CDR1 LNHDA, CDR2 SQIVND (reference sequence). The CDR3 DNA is TGTGCCAGTAGTATCAGACAGGAGATTAATTCACCCCTCCACTTT. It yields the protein CASSIRQEINSPLHF.

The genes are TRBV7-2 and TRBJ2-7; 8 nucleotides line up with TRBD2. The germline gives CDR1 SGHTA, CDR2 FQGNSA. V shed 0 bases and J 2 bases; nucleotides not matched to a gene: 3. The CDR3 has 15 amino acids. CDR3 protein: CASSLARRGAYEQYF. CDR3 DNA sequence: TGTGCCAGCAGCTTAGCGAGGCGGGGGGCCTACGAGCAGTACTTC. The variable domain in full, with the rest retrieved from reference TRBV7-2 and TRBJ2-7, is GAGVSQSPSNKVTEKGKDVELRCDPISGHTALYWYRQSLGQGLEFLIYFQGNSAPDKSGLPSDRFSAERTGGSVSTLTIQRTQQEDSAVYLCASSLARRGAYEQYFGPGTRLTVT.

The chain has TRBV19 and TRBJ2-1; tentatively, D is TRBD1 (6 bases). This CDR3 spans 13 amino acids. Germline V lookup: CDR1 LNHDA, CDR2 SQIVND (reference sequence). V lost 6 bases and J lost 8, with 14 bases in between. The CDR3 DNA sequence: TGTGCCAGTAGGGACAGCCCGCGCGATGAGCAGTTCTTC. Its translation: CASRDSPRDEQFF.

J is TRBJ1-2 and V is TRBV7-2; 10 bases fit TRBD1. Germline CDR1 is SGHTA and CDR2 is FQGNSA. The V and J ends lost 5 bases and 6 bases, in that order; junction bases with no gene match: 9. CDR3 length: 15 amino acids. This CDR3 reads CASSPLGQGTDGYTF. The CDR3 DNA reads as TGTGCCAGCAGCCCCTTGGGACAGGGGACGGATGGCTACACCTTC.

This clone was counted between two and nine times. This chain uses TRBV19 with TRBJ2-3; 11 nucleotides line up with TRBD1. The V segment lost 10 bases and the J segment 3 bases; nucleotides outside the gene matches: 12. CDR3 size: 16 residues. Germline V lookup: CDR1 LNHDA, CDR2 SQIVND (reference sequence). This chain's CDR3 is CATVTRTGGLTDTQYF. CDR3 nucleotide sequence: TGTGCCACCGTTACTAGGACAGGGGGCTTGACAGATACGCAGTATTTT.

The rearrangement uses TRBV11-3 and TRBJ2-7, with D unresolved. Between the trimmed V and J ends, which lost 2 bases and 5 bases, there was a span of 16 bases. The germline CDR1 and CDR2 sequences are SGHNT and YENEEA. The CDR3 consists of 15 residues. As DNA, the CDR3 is TGTGCCAGCAGCTTACTAACCCCCCCCGATCACGAGCAGTACTTC. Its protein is CASSLLTPPDHEQYF. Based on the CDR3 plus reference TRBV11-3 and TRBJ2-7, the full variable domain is EAGVVQSPRYKIIEKKQPVAFWCNPISGHNTLYWYLQNLGQGPELLIRYENEEAVDDSQLPKDRFSAERLKGVDSTLKIQPAELGDSAVYLCASSLLTPPDHEQYFGPGTRLTVT.

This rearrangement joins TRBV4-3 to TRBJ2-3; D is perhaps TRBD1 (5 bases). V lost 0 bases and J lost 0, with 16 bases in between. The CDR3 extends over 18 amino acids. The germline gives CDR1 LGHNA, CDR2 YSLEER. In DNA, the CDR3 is TGCGCCAGCAGCCAAGATTGGGGTGGTAGGGGCAGCACAGATACGCAGTATTTT. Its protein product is CASSQDWGGRGSTDTQYF.

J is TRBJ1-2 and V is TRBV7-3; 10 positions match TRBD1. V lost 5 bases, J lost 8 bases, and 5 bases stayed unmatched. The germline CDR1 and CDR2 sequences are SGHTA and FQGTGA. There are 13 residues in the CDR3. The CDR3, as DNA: TGTGCCAGCAGCCCGACAGGGGGCGAGGGCTACACCTTC. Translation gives CASSPTGGEGYTF.